Included here is one T cell receptor beta chain sequence, with context. This sample was taken from a study of T cells in Graves' hyperthyroidism and ophthalmopathy. Germline V gene sequence: CDR1 MNHNS, CDR2 SASEGT. The V end was cut by 5 bases, the J end by 7 bases, with 12 bases between. This CDR3 spans 14 amino acids. The hyperthyroidism was newly diagnosed and had lasted under 2 months; the patients were aged 18 to 65. Together with thyroid ultrasound, orbital computed tomography, serum thyroxine and TRAb, clinical symptoms were used for diagnoses. PBMCs came from 10 ml fresh peripheral blood. The TCR beta CDR3 regions underwent amplification using RNA transcripts as the source. The TCR CDR3 was amplified in a first-round RT-PCR using the HTBI primer set. TCRdb analysed the multiplex PCR reads with MiXCR anew, one entry per CDR3 protein. Of more than 550,000 distinct CDR3 sequences in the sample, 15% to 20% were seen once.

The sample consisted of blood. The chain links TRBV6-1 to TRBJ1-6; maybe TRBD1 (5 bases). The clonotype was recovered from a woman between 45 and 60 years old with Graves' hyperthyroidism that later progressed to Graves' ophthalmopathy. CDR3 nucleotide sequence: TGTGCCAGCAGTCCTCAGGGTGGGAATTCACCCCTCCACTTT. Translated, it gives CASSPQGGNSPLHF.